This T cell receptor beta chain was retrieved from a study of OX40 agonist ivuxolimab in advanced cancers. Concerning the study at large: Ivuxolimab, which targeted the costimulatory receptor OX40 (CD134), was an agonistic, fully human IgG2 monoclonal antibody. Intravenous ivuxolimab was administered to patients every 2 weeks at six dose levels: 0.01, 0.1, 0.3, 1.5, 3 and 10 mg/kg. Among the 50 to 55 dose-escalation patients, about 20 had hepatocellular carcinoma, some 15 melanoma, 9 renal cell carcinoma and 9 head and neck cancer. The dose-escalation cohort was over 70% male with a mean age of about 58 years, ranging from roughly 23 to 80. Prior anti-PD-1, anti-PD-L1 or anti-CTLA-4 therapy was permitted, and approximately 39% of dose-escalation patients had received checkpoint inhibitors. Three dose-escalation patients achieved partial responses, one with hepatocellular carcinoma and two with cutaneous melanoma. Peripheral TCRbeta sequencing was intended to test whether TCR sequence diversity was altered and clonal T-cell expansion was caused by ivuxolimab. The paper describes the monotherapy dose-escalation part (N ≈ 52 patients) of the phase I trial of ivuxolimab.

Summary of the overall study and its limitations: In the 0.1-3.0 mg/kg groups, partial responders were among the patients with the lowest normalized peripheral clonal expansion, particularly in CD8+ T cells. The antigen specificity of the clonally expanded peripheral T cells was not determined. Low levels of normalized T-cell clonal expansion were also seen in some patients who did not respond. After ivuxolimab, expanded clones were on average more numerous among CD8+ T cells than among CD4+ T cells. Clonal expansion of both CD4+ and CD8+ blood T cells was observed from baseline to week 6 at doses 0.1 to 3.0 mg/kg.

To sequence the TCRbeta CDR3 region, genomic DNA was isolated from the sorted cells. TCRbeta CDR3 regions were sequenced using the immunoSEQ Assay. TCRdb's version of the immuneACCESS table is confined to in-frame rearrangements and falls short of the full clone set. An unresolved V gene accounts for under half of the shortfall where checked; the remainder is of unknown origin. Here the sample has over 70,000 clones; about nine tenths occur a single time. The ten largest clonotypes hold about 0.3% of the sample. Regarding this clone: The antigen it recognizes is unknown. Per-base quality was not reported, and no clone a single base away is much larger than it.

Patients with a history of autoimmune disease or receiving systemic immunosuppression were excluded from the trial. In every dose cohort, peripheral blood was drawn for TCR sequencing at baseline, cycle 4 day 1, and cycle 7 day 1. The samples were drawn from a first-in-human, open-label, multicenter phase I dose-escalation trial of ivuxolimab. Adults with locally advanced or metastatic melanoma, renal cell, hepatocellular, or head and neck squamous cell carcinoma were enrolled in the trial. Before TCR sequencing, CD4+ T cells and CD8+ T cells were sorted from peripheral blood as separate populations. Sequenced material: CD4+ or CD8+ T cells sorted from blood, taken in a trial of the OX40 agonist ivuxolimab. This receptor was identified in an adult with an advanced solid tumor such as melanoma, head and neck, liver or kidney cancer.

The base sequence is TGTGCCAGCAACAGGACAGAACGTTACGAGCAGTACTTC. The translation is CASNRTERYEQYF. The rearrangement combines TRBV21-1 with TRBJ2-7; the table's D call, TRBD1, was not checked against the DNA. TRBV21-1 is classified as a pseudogene. Including the terminal cysteine and phenylalanine, the CDR3 comprises 13 residues. The retained sequence is limited to the CDR3, 39 bases, with the frame set at the first base.